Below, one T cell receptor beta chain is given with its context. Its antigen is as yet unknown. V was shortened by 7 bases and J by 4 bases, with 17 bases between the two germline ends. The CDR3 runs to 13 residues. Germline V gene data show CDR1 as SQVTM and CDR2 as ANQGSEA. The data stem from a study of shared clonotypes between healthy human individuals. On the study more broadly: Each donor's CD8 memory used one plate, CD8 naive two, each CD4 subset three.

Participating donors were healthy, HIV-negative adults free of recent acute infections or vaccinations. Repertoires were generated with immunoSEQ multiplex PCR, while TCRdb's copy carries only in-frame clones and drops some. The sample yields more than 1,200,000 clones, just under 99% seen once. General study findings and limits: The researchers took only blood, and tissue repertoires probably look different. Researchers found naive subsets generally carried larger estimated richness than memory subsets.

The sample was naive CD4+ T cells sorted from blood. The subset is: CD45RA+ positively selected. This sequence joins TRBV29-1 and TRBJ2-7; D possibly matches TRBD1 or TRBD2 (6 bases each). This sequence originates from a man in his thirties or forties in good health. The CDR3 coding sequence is TGCAGCGCCGTCTTTGGGGGGCGATACGAGCAGTACTTC. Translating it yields CSAVFGGRYEQYF.